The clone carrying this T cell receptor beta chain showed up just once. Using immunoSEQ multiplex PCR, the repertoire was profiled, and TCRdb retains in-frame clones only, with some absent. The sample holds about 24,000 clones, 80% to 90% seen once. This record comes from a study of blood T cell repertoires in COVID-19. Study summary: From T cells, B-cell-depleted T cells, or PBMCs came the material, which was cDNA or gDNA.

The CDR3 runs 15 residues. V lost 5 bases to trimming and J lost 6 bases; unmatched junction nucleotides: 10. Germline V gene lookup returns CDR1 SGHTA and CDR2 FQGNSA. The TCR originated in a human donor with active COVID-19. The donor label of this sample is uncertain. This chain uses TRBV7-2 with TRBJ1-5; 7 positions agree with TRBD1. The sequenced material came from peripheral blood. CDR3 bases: TGTGCCAGCAGCCAAAACAGGGGAGAGGGTCAGCCCCAGCATTTT. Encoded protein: CASSQNRGEGQPQHF.